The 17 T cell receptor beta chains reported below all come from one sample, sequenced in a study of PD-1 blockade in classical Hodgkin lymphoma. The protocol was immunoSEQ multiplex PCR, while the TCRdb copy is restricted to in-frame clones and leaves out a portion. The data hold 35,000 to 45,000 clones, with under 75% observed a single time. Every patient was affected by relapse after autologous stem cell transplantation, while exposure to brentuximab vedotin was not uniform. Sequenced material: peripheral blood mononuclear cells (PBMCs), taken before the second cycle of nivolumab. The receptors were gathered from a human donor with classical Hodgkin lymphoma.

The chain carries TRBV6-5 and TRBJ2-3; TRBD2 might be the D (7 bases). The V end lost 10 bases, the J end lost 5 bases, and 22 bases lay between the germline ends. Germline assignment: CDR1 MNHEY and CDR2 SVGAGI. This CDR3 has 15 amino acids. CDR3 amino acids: CATQTEGGAIDTQYF. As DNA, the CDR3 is TGTGCCACCCAAACCGAAGGGGGGGCCATAGATACGCAGTATTTT.

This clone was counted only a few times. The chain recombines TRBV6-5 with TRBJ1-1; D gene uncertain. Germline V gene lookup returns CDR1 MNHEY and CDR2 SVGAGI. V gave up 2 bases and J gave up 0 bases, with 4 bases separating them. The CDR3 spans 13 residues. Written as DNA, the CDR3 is TGTGCCAGCAGTTACGAGCTGAACACTGAAGCTTTCTTT. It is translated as CASSYELNTEAFF.

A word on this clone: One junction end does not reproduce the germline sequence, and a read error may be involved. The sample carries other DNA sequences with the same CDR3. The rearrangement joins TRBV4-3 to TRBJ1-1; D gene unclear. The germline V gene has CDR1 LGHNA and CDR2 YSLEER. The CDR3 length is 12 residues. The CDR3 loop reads CASSAGNTEAFF. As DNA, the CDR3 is TGCGCTAGCAGCGCCGGGAACACTGAAGCTTTCTTT.

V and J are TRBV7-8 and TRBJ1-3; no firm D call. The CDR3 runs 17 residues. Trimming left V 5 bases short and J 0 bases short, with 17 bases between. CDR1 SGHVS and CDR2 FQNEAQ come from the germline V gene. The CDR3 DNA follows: TGTGCCAGCAGCAATAACATCGGCAGGAGCTCTGGAAACACCATATATTTT. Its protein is CASSNNIGRSSGNTIYF.

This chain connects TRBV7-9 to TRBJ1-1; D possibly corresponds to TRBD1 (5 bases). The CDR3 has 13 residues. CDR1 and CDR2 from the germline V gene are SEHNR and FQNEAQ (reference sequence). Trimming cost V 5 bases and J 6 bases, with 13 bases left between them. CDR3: CASSLDIFSEAFF. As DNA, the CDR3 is TGTGCCAGCAGCCTGGACATATTCTCTGAAGCTTTCTTT.

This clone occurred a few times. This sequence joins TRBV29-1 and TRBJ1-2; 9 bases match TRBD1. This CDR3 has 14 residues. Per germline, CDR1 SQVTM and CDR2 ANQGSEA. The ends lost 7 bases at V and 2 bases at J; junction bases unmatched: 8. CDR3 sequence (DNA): TGCAGCGCCGGGACAGGGAGTCCGAACTATGGCTACACCTTC. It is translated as CSAGTGSPNYGYTF.

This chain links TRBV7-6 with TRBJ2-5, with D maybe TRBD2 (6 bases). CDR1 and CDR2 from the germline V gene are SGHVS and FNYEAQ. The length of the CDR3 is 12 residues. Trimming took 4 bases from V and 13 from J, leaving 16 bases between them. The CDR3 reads CASSSRIGDLYF. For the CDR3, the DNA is TGTGCCAGCAGCTCCAGAATAGGGGACTTGTACTTC.

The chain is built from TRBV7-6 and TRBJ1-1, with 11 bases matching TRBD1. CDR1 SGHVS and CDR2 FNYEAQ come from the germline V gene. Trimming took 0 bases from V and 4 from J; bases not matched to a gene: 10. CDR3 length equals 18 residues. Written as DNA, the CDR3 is TGTGCCAGCAGCTTAGCGCTGTGGACAGGGGGCGCGGGCACTGAAGCTTTCTTT. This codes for CASSLALWTGGAGTEAFF.

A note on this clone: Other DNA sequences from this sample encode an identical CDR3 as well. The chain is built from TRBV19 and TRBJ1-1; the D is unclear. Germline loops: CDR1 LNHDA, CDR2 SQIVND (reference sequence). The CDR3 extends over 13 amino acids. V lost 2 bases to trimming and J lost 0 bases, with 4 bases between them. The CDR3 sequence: CASSISLNTEAFF. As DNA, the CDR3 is TGTGCCAGTAGTATATCGTTGAACACTGAAGCTTTCTTT.

CDR3 region: CASSLEGESCNNEQFF. In DNA form, the CDR3 reads TGTGCCAGCAGCTTAGAGGGAGAATCGTGTAACAATGAGCAGTTCTTC. The chain recombines TRBV7-4 with TRBJ2-1; maybe TRBD2 (5 bases). CDR1 and CDR2 (germline): SGHVT, SQSDAQ. Trimming cost V 1 base and J 5 bases, with 15 bases left between them. The CDR3 loop spans 16 amino acids.

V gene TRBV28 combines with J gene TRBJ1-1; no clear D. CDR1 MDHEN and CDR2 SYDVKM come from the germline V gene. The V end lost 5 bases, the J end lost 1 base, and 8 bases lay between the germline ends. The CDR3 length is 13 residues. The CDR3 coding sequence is TGTGCCAGCAGTCCACGGGAGAACACTGAAGCTTTCTTT. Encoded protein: CASSPRENTEAFF.

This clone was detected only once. The chain's CDR3 is CASAGWTLITYEQYF. DNA of the CDR3: TGTGCCAGCGCTGGCTGGACCCTAATCACCTACGAGCAGTACTTC. The chain employs TRBV6-6 and TRBJ2-7, with D hard to call. The CDR3 runs to 15 residues. Germline V gene data show CDR1 as MNHNY and CDR2 as SVGAGI (reference sequence). The ends were cut back, 8 bases at V and 2 bases at J, with 19 bases in the middle.

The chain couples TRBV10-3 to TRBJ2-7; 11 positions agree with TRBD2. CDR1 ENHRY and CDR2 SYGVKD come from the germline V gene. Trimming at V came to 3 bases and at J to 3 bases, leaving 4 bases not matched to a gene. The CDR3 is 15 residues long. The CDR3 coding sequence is TGTGCCATCAGTGAACTAGCGGGAGCGAACTACGAGCAGTACTTC. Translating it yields CAISELAGANYEQYF.

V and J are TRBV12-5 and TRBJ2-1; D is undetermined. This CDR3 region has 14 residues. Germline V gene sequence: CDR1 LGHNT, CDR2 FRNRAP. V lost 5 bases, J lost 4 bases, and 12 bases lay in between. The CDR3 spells CASGPPYSYNEQFF. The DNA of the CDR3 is TGTGCTAGTGGTCCCCCGTACAGTTACAATGAGCAGTTCTTC.

CDR3 in amino acids: CASKRGLGSYEQYF. The DNA for the CDR3 is TGTGCCAGCAAAAGGGGTTTAGGGTCCTACGAGCAGTACTTC. The chain joins TRBV27 to TRBJ2-7, with D perhaps matching TRBD1 (5 bases). The CDR3 is 14 residues long. CDR1 and CDR2 (germline): MNHEY, SMNVEV (reference sequence). The ends were cut back, 7 bases at V and 1 base at J, with 14 bases in the middle.

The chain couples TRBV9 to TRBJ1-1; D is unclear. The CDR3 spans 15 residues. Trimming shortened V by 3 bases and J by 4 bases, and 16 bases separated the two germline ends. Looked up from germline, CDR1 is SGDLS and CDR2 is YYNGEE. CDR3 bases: TGTGCCAGCAGCGCCGGCTTGGGTGAGGGCACTGAAGCTTTCTTT. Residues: CASSAGLGEGTEAFF.

CDR3 in DNA: TGTGCCAGCAGCTTAGGGGGGTATGGCTACACCTTC. Amino acids: CASSLGGYGYTF. V and J are TRBV7-8 and TRBJ1-2; perhaps TRBD1 as D (5 bases). The CDR3 has 12 residues. Trimming removed 1 base from V and 5 bases from J, with 5 bases in between. Germline V gene data show CDR1 as SGHVS and CDR2 as FQNEAQ.